These 6 T cell receptor beta chains were sequenced from one sample in a study of CD8 T cells in Susac syndrome. With random hexamers, reverse transcription was performed on about 0.5 to 1 ug of RNA. TCRdb passed the immunoSEQ multiplex PCR reads through MiXCR, listing each CDR3 protein once. Altogether over 100,000 distinct CDR3 sequences are present, approximately 91% being singletons, with the ten largest covering roughly 0.14%. Sequenced input: CD4+ T cells from PBMCs. All receptors derive from a human donor in good health.

The genes are TRBV30 and TRBJ2-1; TRBD1 agrees at 8 bases. This CDR3 is built from 16 residues. From germline, CDR1 is GTSNPN and CDR2 SVGIG (reference sequence). With V trimmed by 0 bases and J by 7 bases, 11 bases remained unmatched. CDR3 DNA: TGTGCCTGGAGTGTATCGGTCAGGGGGCCTGGAAATGAGCAGTTCTTC. Its translation is CAWSVSVRGPGNEQFF.

The chain joins TRBV20-1 to TRBJ1-2, with D perhaps matching TRBD1 (6 bases). Trimming stripped 0 bases from V and 8 bases from J, with 19 bases between. Germline values: CDR1 DFQATT, CDR2 SNEGSKA (reference sequence). The CDR3 covers 15 residues. The CDR3 sequence is CSARDGRTVAWGYTF. The DNA for the CDR3 is TGCAGTGCTAGAGATGGAAGGACAGTTGCTTGGGGCTACACCTTC.

This chain links TRBV19 with TRBJ1-1; D is possibly TRBD1 (5 bases). Germline CDR1 is LNHDA and CDR2 is SQIVND (reference sequence). This CDR3 is built from 14 residues. Trimming shortened V by 6 bases and J by 1 base, and 12 bases separated the two germline ends. The CDR3 coding sequence is TGTGCCAGTAGACCCACGGGGCAGAACACTGAAGCTTTCTTT. It encodes CASRPTGQNTEAFF.

The rearrangement links TRBV19 to TRBJ2-7; TRBD1 aligns across 7 bases. Germline V gene sequence: CDR1 LNHDA, CDR2 SQIVND (reference sequence). Trimming took 6 bases from V and 7 from J; bases not matched to a gene: 9. The CDR3 runs 13 residues. The CDR3 loop reads CASSPPGGREQYF. CDR3 coding DNA: TGTGCCAGTAGCCCCCCAGGGGGAAGGGAGCAGTACTTC.

The CDR3 protein is CASSLLRAAALNEQFF. For the CDR3, the DNA is TGTGCCAGCAGCTTATTAAGGGCTGCGGCCCTCAATGAGCAGTTCTTC. The chain links TRBV7-2 to TRBJ2-1; D is uncertain. The CDR3 extends over 16 amino acids. Germline V CDR1 and CDR2: SGHTA, FQGNSA. Trimming left V 2 bases short and J 6 bases short, with 17 bases between.

The genes are TRBV4-3 and TRBJ2-7, with D perhaps matching TRBD2 (5 bases). The CDR3 is made up of 15 amino acids. The V end lost 1 base, the J end lost 0 bases, and 10 bases lay between the germline ends. Germline V gives CDR1 LGHNA, CDR2 YSLEER. The CDR3 sequence is CASSQVTGSSYEQYF. The CDR3, as DNA: TGCGCCAGCAGCCAAGTAACGGGGAGCTCCTACGAGCAGTACTTC.